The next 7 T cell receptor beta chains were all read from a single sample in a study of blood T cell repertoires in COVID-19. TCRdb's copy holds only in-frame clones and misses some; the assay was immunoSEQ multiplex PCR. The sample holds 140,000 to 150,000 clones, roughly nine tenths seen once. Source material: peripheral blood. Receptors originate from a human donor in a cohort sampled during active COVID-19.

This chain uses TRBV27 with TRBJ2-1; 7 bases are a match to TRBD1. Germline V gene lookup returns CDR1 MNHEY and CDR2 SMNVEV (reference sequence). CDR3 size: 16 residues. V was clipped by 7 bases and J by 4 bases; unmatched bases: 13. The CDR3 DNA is TGTGCCAGCATTCCCAGGGGGAGCTTGTATTACAATGAGCAGTTCTTC. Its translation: CASIPRGSLYYNEQFF.

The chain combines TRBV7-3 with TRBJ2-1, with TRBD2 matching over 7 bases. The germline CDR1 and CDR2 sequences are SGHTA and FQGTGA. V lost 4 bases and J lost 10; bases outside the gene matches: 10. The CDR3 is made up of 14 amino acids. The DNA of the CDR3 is TGTGCCAGCAGCTCCCGTTCGGGGGGAGGGGAGCAGTTCTTC. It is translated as CASSSRSGGGEQFF. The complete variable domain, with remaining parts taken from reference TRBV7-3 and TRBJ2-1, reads GAGVSQTPSNKVTEKGKYVELRCDPISGHTALYWYRQSLGQGPEFLIYFQGTGAADDSGLPNDRFFAVRPEGSVSTLKIQRTERGDSAVYLCASSSRSGGGEQFFGPGTRLTVL.

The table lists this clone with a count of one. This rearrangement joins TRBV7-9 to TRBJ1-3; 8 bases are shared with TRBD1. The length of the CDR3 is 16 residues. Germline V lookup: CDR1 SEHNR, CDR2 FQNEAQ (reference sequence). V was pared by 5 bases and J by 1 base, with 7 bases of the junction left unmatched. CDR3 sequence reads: CASSPGTGASGNTIYF. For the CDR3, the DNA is TGTGCCAGCAGCCCAGGGACAGGAGCTTCTGGAAACACCATATATTTT.

CDR3 in DNA: TGTGCCAGCAGCTTGGGTGACATCTCCAGGGGCTACACCTTC. Translation gives CASSLGDISRGYTF. The chain is built from TRBV5-4 and TRBJ1-2; unclear D gene. The ends were cut back, 0 bases at V and 8 bases at J, with 14 bases in the middle. Germline V gives CDR1 SGHNT, CDR2 YYREEE (reference sequence). The CDR3 has 14 amino acids.

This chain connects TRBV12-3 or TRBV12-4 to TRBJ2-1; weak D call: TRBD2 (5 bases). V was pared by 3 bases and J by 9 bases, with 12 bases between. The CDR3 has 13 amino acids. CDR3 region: CASSLGGYGEQFF. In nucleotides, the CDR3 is TGTGCCAGCAGTTTGGGCGGGTACGGTGAGCAGTTCTTC.

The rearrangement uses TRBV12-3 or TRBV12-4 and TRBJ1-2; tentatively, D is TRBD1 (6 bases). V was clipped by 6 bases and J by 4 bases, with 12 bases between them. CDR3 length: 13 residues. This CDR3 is CASSHTGLYGYTF. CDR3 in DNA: TGTGCCAGCAGCCATACAGGGCTCTATGGCTACACCTTC.

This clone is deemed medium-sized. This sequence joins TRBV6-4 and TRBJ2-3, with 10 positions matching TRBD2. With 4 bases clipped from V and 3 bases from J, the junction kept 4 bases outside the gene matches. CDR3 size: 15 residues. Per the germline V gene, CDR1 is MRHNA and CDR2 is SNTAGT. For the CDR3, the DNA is TGTGCCAGCAGTGTTGATAGCGGGGGGACAGATACGCAGTATTTT. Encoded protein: CASSVDSGGTDTQYF.